A selection of T cell receptor beta chains follows, all from one sample in a study of T-cell memory formation after mild COVID-19. TCRdb used MiXCR to reprocess the 5' RACE reads, holding one entry per CDR3 protein. The sample holds hundreds of thousands of distinct CDR3 sequences; roughly 18% are singletons and the top ten take approximately 12%. Sequenced input: PBMCs or a T cell subset sorted from them (not recorded which). These receptor sequences come from an adult woman who had mild COVID-19 (a few samples of this study predate the infection). Cell type and time point are not known. Each CDR3 is given with its conserved first and last residue. Fields, in order: clone size, V gene, D gene, J gene, CDR3 DNA, CDR3 protein. The D gene is left open where the match is weak. Not every row has a clone size; where given, it reads once, few, many or a size class.

clone size: NA; V gene: TRBV11-2; D gene: NA; J gene: TRBJ1-1; CDR3 DNA: TGTGCCAGCACCGCAAATTCACAGCTGAACACTGAAGCTTTCTTT; CDR3 protein: CASTANSQLNTEAFF
clone size: NA; V gene: TRBV2; D gene: NA; J gene: TRBJ2-1; CDR3 DNA: TGTGCCAGCAGTGAATCGCAGGGTTCGTACAATGAGCAGTTCTTC; CDR3 protein: CASSESQGSYNEQFF
clone size: few; V gene: TRBV7-9; D gene: TRBD1; J gene: TRBJ2-3; CDR3 DNA: TGTGCCAGCAGTTATCGGACAGGGGGCTACGATAGCACAGATACGCAGTATTTT; CDR3 protein: CASSYRTGGYDSTDTQYF
clone size: few; V gene: TRBV6-2/TRBV6-3; D gene: NA; J gene: TRBJ1-5; CDR3 DNA: TGTGCCAGCAGTTACTACCCGGGTTCCCTCGGCCTTGGCAATCAGCCCCAGCATTTT; CDR3 protein: CASSYYPGSLGLGNQPQHF
clone size: many; V gene: TRBV5-1; D gene: NA; J gene: TRBJ2-5; CDR3 DNA: TGCGCCAGCAGCTTGACAGGAGGGCAAGAGACCCAGTACTTC; CDR3 protein: CASSLTGGQETQYF
clone size: NA; V gene: TRBV3-1; D gene: NA; J gene: TRBJ1-6; CDR3 DNA: TGTGCCAGCAGCCAAGGGCAGATTAATTCACCCCTCCACTTT; CDR3 protein: CASSQGQINSPLHF
clone size: NA; V gene: TRBV24-1; D gene: NA; J gene: TRBJ2-1; CDR3 DNA: TGTGCCACCAGTGATGAGGGTAATGAGCAGTTCTTC; CDR3 protein: CATSDEGNEQFF
clone size: NA; V gene: TRBV7-9; D gene: TRBD1; J gene: TRBJ1-6; CDR3 DNA: TGTGCCAGCAGCATCCGACAGGGGGGATCACCCCTCCACTTT; CDR3 protein: CASSIRQGGSPLHF
clone size: NA; V gene: TRBV24-1; D gene: TRBD2; J gene: TRBJ2-7; CDR3 DNA: TGTGCCACCAGTGATTTGAAGGGCCTAGCGGGATTATCCGAGCAGTACTTC; CDR3 protein: CATSDLKGLAGLSEQYF
clone size: once; V gene: TRBV19; D gene: NA; J gene: TRBJ1-2; CDR3 DNA: TGTGCCAGTACAACAGGGAACTATGGCTACACCTTC; CDR3 protein: CASTTGNYGYTF
clone size: NA; V gene: TRBV24-1; D gene: TRBD2; J gene: TRBJ2-5; CDR3 DNA: TGTGCCACCAGGCTAGCGGGGCAAGAGACCCAGTACTTC; CDR3 protein: CATRLAGQETQYF
clone size: NA; V gene: TRBV24-1; D gene: TRBD1; J gene: TRBJ2-1; CDR3 DNA: TGTGCCACCAGTGGGATCACAGGGGGCTCCTGGGAGCAGTTCTTC; CDR3 protein: CATSGITGGSWEQFF
clone size: NA; V gene: TRBV12-3/TRBV12-4; D gene: NA; J gene: TRBJ1-3; CDR3 DNA: TGTGCCAGCAGGGGGGCGGCTGGAAACACCATATATTTT; CDR3 protein: CASRGAAGNTIYF
clone size: NA; V gene: TRBV6-2/TRBV6-3; D gene: NA; J gene: TRBJ2-1; CDR3 DNA: TGTGCCAGCGCCCCCGGCTGGCACAATGAGCAGTTCTTC; CDR3 protein: CASAPGWHNEQFF
clone size: NA; V gene: TRBV7-9; D gene: TRBD1; J gene: TRBJ1-2; CDR3 DNA: TGTGCCAGCAGCTCGACGGAGACAGGGGGCCGCTACACCTTC; CDR3 protein: CASSSTETGGRYTF
clone size: NA; V gene: TRBV30; D gene: NA; J gene: TRBJ2-1; CDR3 DNA: TGTGCCTGGAGTGAAGGATCCTACAATGAGCAGTTCTTC; CDR3 protein: CAWSEGSYNEQFF
clone size: NA; V gene: TRBV6-2/TRBV6-3; D gene: TRBD1; J gene: TRBJ1-1; CDR3 DNA: TGTGCCAGCAGTTCCCCGGGACAGGAGGACACTGAAGCTTTCTTT; CDR3 protein: CASSSPGQEDTEAFF
clone size: NA; V gene: TRBV7-2; D gene: NA; J gene: TRBJ1-3; CDR3 DNA: TGTGCCAGCAGCCCCTTCCGACAGTTATCTGGAAACACCATATATTTT; CDR3 protein: CASSPFRQLSGNTIYF
clone size: few; V gene: TRBV7-6; D gene: NA; J gene: TRBJ1-5; CDR3 DNA: TGTGCCAGCAGCCCGGGGAGACTTATTAACAATCAGCCCCAGCATTTT; CDR3 protein: CASSPGRLINNQPQHF
clone size: NA; V gene: TRBV7-6; D gene: TRBD1; J gene: TRBJ1-1; CDR3 DNA: TGTGCCAGCAGCGGGGGGACAGGGACTGAAGCTTTCTTT; CDR3 protein: CASSGGTGTEAFF
clone size: few; V gene: TRBV5-1; D gene: NA; J gene: TRBJ2-2; CDR3 DNA: TGCGCCAGCCTTGGAGCGGGGGAGCTGTTTTTT; CDR3 protein: CASLGAGELFF
clone size: NA; V gene: TRBV6-2/TRBV6-3; D gene: NA; J gene: TRBJ2-7; CDR3 DNA: TGTGCCAGCAGTAGTAGGGGATACCGCACCGCCTTCCCCTACGAGCAGTACTTC; CDR3 protein: CASSSRGYRTAFPYEQYF
clone size: few; V gene: TRBV29-1; D gene: TRBD1; J gene: TRBJ2-3; CDR3 DNA: TGCAGCGTTCGACAGGGGGCCGCAGATACGCAGTATTTT; CDR3 protein: CSVRQGAADTQYF